The rows below give T cell receptor beta chains drawn from one sample of a study of cytomegalovirus exposure and HLA in healthy donors. Sequencing used immunoSEQ multiplex PCR; TCRdb keeps in-frame clones, though not all of them. This repertoire shows 90,000 to 100,000 clones, roughly 70% found once; its top ten account for 1.5% to 2%. Source material: PBMCs. The source is a male donor in good health and CMV-seronegative. Each CDR3 is given with its conserved first and last residue. The D gene is left open where the match is weak. Some rows mark clone size as missing; the rest say once, few, many or name a class of expanded clone.

v_gene	d_gene	j_gene	abundance	CDR3aa	CDR3nt
TRBV5-1	TRBD1	TRBJ2-5	few	CASSFGTGKETQYF	TGCGCCAGCAGCTTCGGGACAGGGAAAGAGACCCAGTACTTC
TRBV7-2	TRBD2	TRBJ2-3	NA	CASTSGRVGMGTQYF	TGTGCCAGTACCAGCGGGAGGGTGGGTATGGGTACGCAGTATTTT
TRBV4-1	TRBD2	TRBJ2-7	NA	CASSQGTSGSEQYF	TGCGCCAGCAGCCAAGGAACTAGCGGGAGCGAGCAGTACTTC
TRBV5-6	NA	TRBJ1-3	NA	CASSLFFRSSGNTIYF	TGTGCCAGCAGCTTGTTTTTTCGGAGCTCTGGAAACACCATATATTTT
TRBV4-1	NA	TRBJ2-5	NA	CASSHNTGTQETQYF	TGCGCCAGCAGCCACAATACCGGGACACAAGAGACCCAGTACTTC
TRBV5-1	TRBD1	TRBJ1-3	NA	CASSLDRDRAGNTIYF	TGCGCCAGCAGCTTGGACCGGGACAGGGCTGGAAACACCATATATTTT
TRBV30	TRBD2	TRBJ2-7	few	CAWSVLAGAYEQYF	TGTGCCTGGAGTGTACTAGCGGGAGCCTACGAGCAGTACTTC
TRBV27	TRBD2	TRBJ2-5	NA	CASSLAGVQETQYF	TGTGCCAGCAGTTTGGCGGGAGTCCAGGAGACCCAGTACTTC
TRBV9	NA	TRBJ2-7	NA	CASSGGDEYYEQYF	TGTGCCAGCAGCGGGGGGGACGAGTACTACGAGCAGTACTTC
TRBV7-3	NA	TRBJ1-1	NA	CASSLQVLNTEAFF	TGTGCCAGCAGCTTGCAGGTCCTCAACACTGAAGCTTTCTTT
TRBV5-1	TRBD1	TRBJ2-7	NA	CASSLLDRGNYEQYF	TGCGCCAGCAGCTTGTTGGACAGGGGAAACTACGAGCAGTACTTC
TRBV19	TRBD1	TRBJ1-2	NA	CASSSTGTDPYGYTF	TGTGCCAGTAGTTCAACCGGGACAGACCCTTATGGCTACACCTTC
TRBV4-3	TRBD1	TRBJ1-2	NA	CASSQTTGTGVGYTF	TGCGCCAGCAGCCAGACGACGGGGACAGGGGTCGGCTACACCTTC
TRBV27	TRBD2	TRBJ2-3	NA	CASSLGLAGDTQYF	TGTGCCAGCAGTTTGGGACTAGCGGGAGATACGCAGTATTTT
TRBV19	NA	TRBJ2-7	NA	CASSIGGIKGEQYF	TGTGCCAGTAGTATTGGCGGGATTAAAGGCGAGCAGTACTTC